These T cell receptor beta chains were read from a single sample in a study of blood T cell repertoires in COVID-19. This table comes from immunoSEQ multiplex PCR, and its TCRdb copy is limited to in-frame clones, with some not included. This sample has about 260,000 clones, with about 85% found just once. Input material: peripheral blood. The origin of the receptors is a man aged 60 to 69 who had recovered from COVID-19. Both conserved end residues are part of each CDR3. Each record gives: clone size, V gene, J gene, CDR3 protein. The size field is filled for only some rows; it gives once, few, many or a size class.

clone_size: NA
v_call: TRBV19
j_call: TRBJ1-3
cdr3_aa: CASSMDNSGNTIYF

clone_size: NA
v_call: TRBV7-2
j_call: TRBJ1-2
cdr3_aa: CASSLSEGYYGYTF

clone_size: NA
v_call: TRBV11-2
j_call: TRBJ2-1
cdr3_aa: CASSPIAGGYNEQFF

clone_size: NA
v_call: TRBV7-9
j_call: TRBJ1-6
cdr3_aa: CASSPGGAGDNSPLHF

clone_size: NA
v_call: TRBV6-2/TRBV6-3
j_call: TRBJ2-2
cdr3_aa: CASSYADRGRGRTGELFF

clone_size: NA
v_call: TRBV9
j_call: TRBJ2-1
cdr3_aa: CASSVDVARNEQFF

clone_size: NA
v_call: TRBV11-1
j_call: TRBJ2-1
cdr3_aa: CASSSERYNEQFF

clone_size: NA
v_call: TRBV19
j_call: TRBJ2-1
cdr3_aa: CASSFLAGGSGNEQFF

clone_size: NA
v_call: TRBV19
j_call: TRBJ2-7
cdr3_aa: CASSTGLAGSYEQYF

clone_size: few
v_call: TRBV7-9
j_call: TRBJ2-1
cdr3_aa: CASSLFRGEQFF

clone_size: NA
v_call: TRBV30
j_call: TRBJ2-7
cdr3_aa: CACSGTGSYEQYF

clone_size: NA
v_call: TRBV2
j_call: TRBJ1-4
cdr3_aa: CASRLAATNEKLFF

clone_size: NA
v_call: TRBV19
j_call: TRBJ1-1
cdr3_aa: CASSTLTGTEAFF